Listed here are 5 T cell receptor beta chains from one sample, sequenced in a study of identical twins. TCRdb called the 5' RACE reads again in MiXCR, with one record for every CDR3 protein. The sample lists more than 1.5 million distinct CDR3 sequences, 25% to 35% occurring once. Sequencing input: cord blood. The receptors stem from a newborn girl in good health.

The chain combines TRBV20-1 with TRBJ2-4; 7 bases match TRBD2. The CDR3 sequence is 18 residues long. Looked up from germline, CDR1 is DFQATT and CDR2 is SNEGSKA (reference sequence). Germline trimming cut 5 bases from V and 9 bases from J; bases unmatched to any gene: 25. The DNA for the CDR3 is TGCAGTGCTTTCCGACCCACGGGGGGACCTTTACCTAACGGCATTCAGTACTTC. Its translation is CSAFRPTGGPLPNGIQYF.

Concerning this clonotype itself: At one end the junction does not follow the germline gene, possibly because of a read error. In DNA, the CDR3 is TGCAGTGCTAGAGTTACAGTAAATGAAGAACTGTTTTTT. Protein product: CSARVTVNEELFF. The chain uses TRBV20-1 and TRBJ1-4; D ambiguous. Germline CDR1 reads DFQATT; CDR2 reads SNEGSKA (reference sequence). The CDR3 contains 13 residues.

CDR3 sequence reads: CASSASGTGNEQYF. The CDR3 nucleotides read TGTGCCAGCAGCGCCTCCGGGACAGGGAACGAGCAGTACTTC. V gene TRBV9 combines with J gene TRBJ2-7; 9 bases match TRBD1. Per germline, CDR1 SGDLS and CDR2 YYNGEE. V lost 3 bases, J lost 5 bases, and 6 bases stayed unmatched. The CDR3 covers 14 residues.

This rearrangement joins TRBV4-1 to TRBJ1-2; D might be TRBD1 (6 bases). V lost 4 bases and J lost 0, with 12 bases in between. Per the germline V gene, CDR1 is MGHRA and CDR2 is YSYEKL. The CDR3 has 15 residues. The CDR3 nucleotides are TGCGCCAGCAGCCCGGGACAAAAAACTAACTATGGCTACACCTTC. Translating gives CASSPGQKTNYGYTF.

This clonotype was counted between two and nine times. This may stem from a read error, because a much larger clone lies one nucleotide away. The chain joins TRBV9 to TRBJ2-3; D unresolved. Trimming removed 0 bases at V and 5 bases at J, with 7 bases between. Germline CDR1 and CDR2: SGDLS and YYNGEE. This CDR3 spans 13 amino acids. As DNA, the CDR3 is TGTGCCAGCAGCGTAGAGGTTGGAGATACGCAGTATTTT. Encoded protein: CASSVEVGDTQYF.